These 32 T cell receptor beta chains share one sample of origin, sequenced in a study of regulatory T cells in long-lasting Graves disease. In building TCR beta libraries, iRepertoire HTBI primers were used together with Arm-PCR of CDR3 regions. A single record per CDR3 protein comes from TCRdb applying MiXCR to the multiplex PCR reads. This table has about 660,000 distinct CDR3 sequences, about 32% appearing once. The time point denotes: persistent/refractory GD, antithyroid drugs over 5 years with positive TRAb. Following extraction of RNA from PBMCs, that RNA was used to make the TCR library. This specimen was peripheral blood mononuclear cells (PBMCs), taken when the disease was refractory, from a patient treated with antithyroid drugs. These receptors came from a female donor with Graves disease.

The chain joins TRBV12-3 or TRBV12-4 to TRBJ1-1; the match to TRBD1 covers 9 bases. The CDR3 spans 15 residues. V dropped 1 base and J dropped 13; count of bases not matched to a gene: 13. CDR3 sequence: CASSLGTGAHQEDFF. The CDR3 nucleotides are TGTGCCAGCAGTTTAGGGACAGGGGCACATCAGGAGGATTTCTTT.

This clonotype turned up a few times. V usage is TRBV7-9 and J usage is TRBJ2-2; 7 bases align to TRBD2. J was trimmed by 8 bases and V by 6 bases; bases with no gene match: 9. Germline CDR1 reads SEHNR; CDR2 reads FQNEAQ (reference sequence). The CDR3 loop spans 14 amino acids. CDR3 nucleotides: TGTGCCAGCAGTCTGACTAGCTCTAATGGGGAGCTGTTTTTT. It encodes CASSLTSSNGELFF. Full variable domain (outside the CDR3, taken from reference TRBV7-9 and TRBJ2-2): DTGVSQNPRHKITKRGQNVTFRCDPISEHNRLYWYRQTLGQGPEFLTYFQNEAQLEKSRLLSDRFSAERPKGSFSTLEIQRTEQGDSAMYLCASSLTSSNGELFFGEGSRLTVL.

The chain combines TRBV6-1 with TRBJ1-1; no definite D call. The germline V gene has CDR1 MNHNS and CDR2 SASEGT. Trimming removed 10 bases at V and 5 bases at J, with 11 bases between. The CDR3 contains 11 residues. The CDR3 here is CANLDGTEAFF. The DNA of the CDR3 is TGTGCCAACCTGGACGGGACTGAAGCTTTCTTT.

This clonotype was counted only a few times. V and J are TRBV19 and TRBJ1-2; D ambiguous. The CDR3 is 14 amino acids. Trimming shortened V by 3 bases and J by 3 bases, and 11 bases separated the two germline ends. From germline, CDR1 is LNHDA and CDR2 SQIVND (reference sequence). The chain's CDR3 is CASSITEDYYGYTF. CDR3 nucleotide sequence: TGTGCCAGTAGTATTACCGAAGACTACTATGGCTACACCTTC.

The V and J genes are TRBV20-1 and TRBJ2-7, with 11 bases identical to TRBD1. From germline, CDR1 is DFQATT and CDR2 SNEGSKA (reference sequence). V gave up 3 bases and J gave up 2 bases; unmatched junction bases: 3. This CDR3 region has 14 residues. In DNA form, the CDR3 reads TGCAGTGCTAGTGGGACAGGGGGAGCCTACGAGCAGTACTTC. Protein: CSASGTGGAYEQYF.

The V and J genes are TRBV6-1 and TRBJ2-7, with a possible D match to TRBD2 (5 bases). The CDR3 sequence is 13 residues long. CDR1 is MNHNS, CDR2 SASEGT, per germline. V lost 2 bases and J 3 bases, leaving 8 bases between the germline ends. CDR3 residues: CASSESSDYEQYF. CDR3 DNA sequence: TGTGCCAGCAGTGAAAGTAGCGACTACGAGCAGTACTTC.

The rearrangement uses TRBV19 and TRBJ2-2; TRBD2 aligns across 7 bases. Trimming removed 6 bases from V and 3 bases from J; junction bases left unmatched: 7. Germline CDR1 LNHDA, CDR2 SQIVND (reference sequence). The CDR3 loop spans 15 amino acids. In DNA form, the CDR3 reads TGTGCCAGTAGCAATAGCGGGCTTTACACCGGGGAGCTGTTTTTT. Translation: CASSNSGLYTGELFF.

The table lists this clonotype with a few counts. The V call is TRBV12-3 or TRBV12-4, the J call TRBJ1-5; tentatively, D is TRBD1 (6 bases). The CDR3 totals 13 residues. V was shortened by 7 bases and J by 6 bases, with 13 bases between the two germline ends. In DNA form, the CDR3 reads TGTGCCAGCACCCCAGGGGTCGGTCAGCCCCAGCATTTT. This sequence encodes CASTPGVGQPQHF.

The CDR3 is CATSDFLGGYTF. The CDR3 region has the DNA TGTGCCACCAGTGATTTCTTGGGGGGCTACACCTTC. V gene TRBV24-1 combines with J gene TRBJ1-2; D uncertain. The germline CDR1 and CDR2 sequences are KGHDR and SFDVKD. The CDR3 has 12 amino acids. V lost 1 base to trimming and J lost 8 bases, with 7 bases between them.

The J gene is TRBJ2-7, the V gene TRBV28, with 7 bases fitting TRBD1. Germline lookup yields CDR1 MDHEN and CDR2 SYDVKM. There are 15 residues in the CDR3. V gave up 6 bases and J gave up 0 bases; unmatched junction bases: 8. The CDR3, as DNA: TGTGCCAGCAGACGGGACAGAGGTAGCTCCTACGAGCAGTACTTC. Its protein product is CASRRDRGSSYEQYF.

The CDR3 region is CASSLGLAPTYEQYF. CDR3 sequence (DNA): TGTGCCAGCAGTTTAGGACTAGCGCCCACCTACGAGCAGTACTTC. V is TRBV27 and J is TRBJ2-7; 9 nucleotides match TRBD2. CDR1 is MNHEY, CDR2 SMNVEV, per germline (reference sequence). This CDR3 has 15 residues. With 2 bases clipped from V and 2 bases from J, the junction kept 4 bases outside the gene matches.

The chain joins TRBV28 to TRBJ2-2; the match to TRBD1 covers 9 bases. Per germline, CDR1 MDHEN and CDR2 SYDVKM. After removal of 7 bases from V and 6 bases from J, the junction contained 12 bases not matched to a gene. The CDR3 loop spans 16 amino acids. CDR3 bases: TGTGCCAGCATCCCATGGGGACAGGGATCCGCCGGGGAGCTGTTTTTT. As protein: CASIPWGQGSAGELFF.

The chain couples TRBV7-9 to TRBJ2-2; D call uncertain. Trimming took off 4 bases at V and 2 bases at J, with 11 bases between the two ends. CDR1 and CDR2 from the germline V gene are SEHNR and FQNEAQ (reference sequence). The CDR3 has 15 residues. The CDR3 loop is CASSYRVFNTGELFF. The CDR3 bases are TGTGCCAGCAGCTATCGGGTTTTCAACACCGGGGAGCTGTTTTTT.

The J gene is TRBJ1-1, the V gene TRBV6-4; 8 bases map to TRBD1. The CDR3 is 15 residues long. Germline V CDR1 and CDR2: MRHNA, SNTAGT. The V gene end was trimmed by 5 bases and the J gene end by 4 bases; junction bases not matched to a gene: 9. CDR3 amino acids: CASSRQGRGRTEAFF. The CDR3 DNA sequence: TGTGCCAGCAGTAGACAGGGGCGCGGGCGCACTGAAGCTTTCTTT.

The chain carries TRBV7-9 and TRBJ1-4; the D is unclear. The CDR3 is 14 residues long. Per germline, CDR1 SEHNR and CDR2 FQNEAQ (reference sequence). Deletions cut 5 bases from V and 5 bases from J, with 12 bases between. This chain's CDR3 is CASSPVGSNEKLFF. As DNA, the CDR3 is TGTGCCAGCAGCCCGGTAGGCAGCAATGAAAAACTGTTTTTT.

This chain connects TRBV11-2 to TRBJ2-1; the match to TRBD2 covers 12 bases. The CDR3 is made up of 15 amino acids. Germline values: CDR1 SGHAT, CDR2 FQNNGV. Trimming took 9 bases from V and 7 from J; bases not matched to a gene: 10. CDR3 sequence: CASSMGLAGGNEQFF. Written as DNA, the CDR3 is TGTGCCAGTAGTATGGGGCTAGCGGGAGGGAATGAGCAGTTCTTC.

V is TRBV12-3 or TRBV12-4 and J is TRBJ1-1; 7 nucleotides align to TRBD1. The V gene end was trimmed by 1 base and the J gene end by 5 bases; junction bases not matched to a gene: 7. The CDR3 sequence is 15 residues long. CDR3: CASSLGGQKRTEAFF. The CDR3 DNA reads TGTGCCAGCAGTTTAGGGGGACAGAAAAGGACTGAAGCTTTCTTT.

This clonotype was seen once. The chain combines TRBV29-1 with TRBJ1-3; tentatively, D is TRBD1 (5 bases). Trimming removed 0 bases from V and 1 base from J, with 19 bases in between. Looked up from germline, CDR1 is SQVTM and CDR2 is ANQGSEA. This CDR3 is 18 amino acids long. For the CDR3, the DNA is TGCAGCGTTGAAGATTGGGACGGAAGGCCGGGGTCTGGAAACACCATATATTTT. As protein: CSVEDWDGRPGSGNTIYF.

This rearrangement joins TRBV2 to TRBJ2-3; D is ambiguous. This CDR3 has 11 amino acids. V was trimmed by 2 bases and J by 5 bases, leaving 2 bases between them. Germline CDR1 reads SNHLY; CDR2 reads FYNNEI. The CDR3 nucleotides read TGTGCCAGCAGTGAACTAGATACGCAGTATTTT. It translates to CASSELDTQYF.

On this clonotype: A much larger clonotype is one base distant, so this may be a read error. The chain links TRBV28 to TRBJ1-1; TRBD1 might be the D (5 bases). V lost 8 bases and J lost 1, with 8 bases in between. The CDR3 runs to 12 residues. CDR1 MDHEN and CDR2 SYDVKM come from the germline V gene. The DNA for the CDR3 is TGTGCCAGCTACGGGGCGAACACTGAAGCTTTCTTT. Its protein product is CASYGANTEAFF.

This clonotype appeared a few times. The chain is built from TRBV27 and TRBJ1-6, with D perhaps matching TRBD1 (5 bases). V was clipped by 6 bases and J by 1 base, with 16 bases between them. CDR3 length: 17 amino acids. The germline V gene has CDR1 MNHEY and CDR2 SMNVEV (reference sequence). The CDR3, as DNA: TGTGCCAGCAGGGGTGGGCCGGAGGGGTCCTATAATTCACCCCTCCACTTT. Its protein product is CASRGGPEGSYNSPLHF.

For this clonotype: Germline is not matched at one junction end, which may reflect a read error. The V and J genes are TRBV20-1 and TRBJ1-6; 7 bases match TRBD1. The CDR3 has 13 residues. Germline V gene lookup returns CDR1 DFQATT and CDR2 SNEGSKA (reference sequence). CDR3 residues: CSATGGGVSPPHF. Written as DNA, the CDR3 is TGCAGTGCCACCGGAGGGGGCGTTTCACCCCCCCACTTT.

The J gene is TRBJ1-3, the V gene TRBV5-1; D not certain. Germline V CDR1 and CDR2: SGHRS, YFSETQ. The CDR3 spans 16 residues. Trimming took off 4 bases at V and 0 bases at J, with 14 bases between the two ends. This CDR3 is CASSPPTTSSGNTIYF. The DNA for the CDR3 is TGCGCCAGCAGCCCACCGACAACCAGCTCTGGAAACACCATATATTTT.

This clonotype was observed a handful of times. The rearrangement uses TRBV10-3 and TRBJ1-1; D perhaps matches TRBD1 (5 bases). Trimming removed 4 bases from V and 1 base from J, with 13 bases in between. Germline assignment: CDR1 ENHRY and CDR2 SYGVKD. The CDR3 contains 15 residues. The CDR3 DNA follows: TGTGCCATCAGTGGCCAGGGTTCAGGGAACACTGAAGCTTTCTTT. Protein sequence: CAISGQGSGNTEAFF.

This clonotype has ten or more counts. The gene calls are TRBV2 and TRBJ1-5, with unresolved D. Trimming took 6 bases from V and 7 from J, leaving 13 bases between them. The CDR3 covers 13 residues. Germline CDR1 is SNHLY and CDR2 is FYNNEI. The chain's CDR3 is CASRGSTRQPQHF. The CDR3 region has the DNA TGTGCCAGCAGGGGCAGTACTCGACAGCCCCAGCATTTT.

This clonotype was seen at least ten times. The rearrangement joins TRBV2 to TRBJ2-7; TRBD2 agrees at 12 bases. The length of the CDR3 is 16 residues. V shed 6 bases, J shed 6 bases, and the junction held 12 bases outside the gene matches. The germline V gene encodes CDR1 SNHLY and CDR2 FYNNEI. The CDR3 loop reads CASRNPRLAGVSEQYF. CDR3 coding DNA: TGTGCCAGCAGGAATCCGCGACTAGCGGGAGTTTCCGAGCAGTACTTC.

This clonotype was detected many times. The chain joins TRBV12-3 or TRBV12-4 to TRBJ2-5; 7 bases map to TRBD1. The CDR3 loop spans 15 amino acids. V dropped 9 bases and J dropped 5; count of bases not matched to a gene: 15. As DNA, the CDR3 is TGTGCCAGTCGGGGCCCGGGCAGGGGGATTGAGACCCAGTACTTC. This codes for CASRGPGRGIETQYF.

V gene TRBV5-1 combines with J gene TRBJ2-7; 10 positions match TRBD1. Per the germline V gene, CDR1 is SGHRS and CDR2 is YFSETQ. Trimming removed 0 bases from V and 5 bases from J; junction bases left unmatched: 5. The CDR3 sequence is 15 residues long. The CDR3 sequence is CASSLVRTGGNEQYF. The CDR3 region has the DNA TGCGCCAGCAGCTTGGTGAGGACAGGGGGTAACGAGCAGTACTTC.

This clonotype was seen a single time. This rearrangement joins TRBV5-1 to TRBJ2-7; perhaps TRBD2 as D (6 bases). CDR1 SGHRS and CDR2 YFSETQ come from the germline V gene. The CDR3 totals 14 residues. V was trimmed by 4 bases and J by 6 bases, leaving 17 bases between them. DNA for the CDR3: TGCGCCAGCAGCAGGGACTCAAAGGTCGGCGAGCAGTACTTC. It specifies CASSRDSKVGEQYF.

This chain links TRBV10-3 with TRBJ2-5; maybe TRBD2 (5 bases). The DNA end is a closer match to TRBJ2-1, so the J assignment may be wrong. Germline V gene lookup returns CDR1 ENHRY and CDR2 SYGVKD. The CDR3 consists of 13 residues. CDR3 nucleotides: TGTGCCGCGGGTAAGCCGAGGAGCAATGAGCAGTTCTTC. This sequence encodes CAAGKPRSNEQFF.

This chain connects TRBV9 to TRBJ1-2; D not resolved. Per the germline V gene, CDR1 is SGDLS and CDR2 is YYNGEE. The CDR3 has 13 amino acids. V shed 2 bases and J shed 6 bases, with 11 bases lying between them. The CDR3 here is CASSVTSVDGYTF. As DNA, the CDR3 is TGTGCCAGCAGCGTGACCTCTGTAGATGGCTACACCTTC.

V usage is TRBV11-2 and J usage is TRBJ2-5; D is unresolved. The CDR3 loop spans 17 amino acids. V was cut by 7 bases and J by 5 bases, with 26 bases left in between. The germline CDR1 and CDR2 sequences are SGHAT and FQNNGV. The CDR3 region has the DNA TGTGCCAGCATCACATCGGACCTAAGTCGTAATGCTGAGACCCAGTACTTC. Protein product: CASITSDLSRNAETQYF.